This T cell receptor (beta chain) appears in the sequencing data of a study of vaccination and CD4 T cells after COVID-19. An Oncomine TCR Beta short-read assay was used to sequence the DNA from cultured CD4+ T cells. A single record per CDR3 protein comes from TCRdb applying MiXCR to the PCR reads. The sample lists 15,000 to 25,000 distinct CDR3 sequences; around 41% were seen once. Documented treatment: roughly 11-day PBMC culture with coronavirus spike peptide pools or control peptides (ViraFEST assay). All positive PCR tests were dated between March and December 2020, predating US Alpha, Beta and Delta variants. The CDR3 is 14 residues long. CDR1 and CDR2 from the germline V gene are SGHNT and YYREEE (reference sequence). Trimming stripped 3 bases from V and 6 bases from J, with 12 bases between. As to this clonotype: The antigen remains unidentified.

The V gene is TRBV5-4, the J gene TRBJ1-4; no definite D call. The sequence was obtained from a human donor with COVID-19. The sample comprised cultured CD4+ T cells from blood. The CDR3 region has the DNA TGTGCCAGCAGCTCCGACCCCCCGGATGAAAAACTGTTTTTT. Translated, it gives CASSSDPPDEKLFF.